The T cell receptor beta chain described here comes from a study of control samples from healthy donors and cancer patients. Profiling relied on immunoSEQ multiplex PCR, and the TCRdb table lists in-frame clones only, not all of them. The sample yields about 170,000 clones, 93% seen once. The CDR3 totals 14 residues. The ends were cut back, 5 bases at V and 4 bases at J, with 14 bases in the middle. The germline V gene has CDR1 MNHEY and CDR2 SMNVEV (reference sequence). Sequenced: blood. This TCR was recovered from a woman aged 55-70 years in good health. The J gene is TRBJ1-2, the V gene TRBV27; D unclear. CDR3 loop: CASSPEGSVYGYTF. As DNA, the CDR3 is TGTGCCAGCAGTCCCGAGGGTTCAGTCTATGGCTACACCTTC.